This T cell receptor (beta chain) was observed in a study of shared clonotypes between healthy human individuals. Study outcomes and limitations: Naive subsets generally exceeded memory subsets in estimated richness. For sorted subsets, rarefaction showed incomplete sequencing despite large depth.

In the source study's methods: Junction-only sequences without quality scores came from ImmunoSEQ, so filtering differed. Here immunoSEQ multiplex PCR was the method, and the copy in TCRdb shows in-frame clones only, minus some. The V and J calls and clone size were taken over from that table, and D and trimming were inferred from the DNA. The sample records some 2 million clones, roughly 94% being singletons. Terminally differentiated effector memory CD45RA+ cells were excluded from the naive CD8 cells, which were CD45RO-negative and positively selected for CCR7. Germline CDR1 and CDR2: MNHEY and SVGAGI. V shed 2 bases and J shed 5 bases, with 10 bases lying between them. CDR3 length: 13 amino acids. With respect to this clone: The target antigen is unknown.

The receptor comes from a young man in good health. The rearrangement joins TRBV6-5 to TRBJ2-7; D gene ambiguous. The sample was naive CD8+ T cells sorted from blood. CDR3 sequence reads: CASSYTSTHEQYF. The CDR3 DNA is TGTGCCAGCAGTTACACGTCGACCCACGAGCAGTACTTC.